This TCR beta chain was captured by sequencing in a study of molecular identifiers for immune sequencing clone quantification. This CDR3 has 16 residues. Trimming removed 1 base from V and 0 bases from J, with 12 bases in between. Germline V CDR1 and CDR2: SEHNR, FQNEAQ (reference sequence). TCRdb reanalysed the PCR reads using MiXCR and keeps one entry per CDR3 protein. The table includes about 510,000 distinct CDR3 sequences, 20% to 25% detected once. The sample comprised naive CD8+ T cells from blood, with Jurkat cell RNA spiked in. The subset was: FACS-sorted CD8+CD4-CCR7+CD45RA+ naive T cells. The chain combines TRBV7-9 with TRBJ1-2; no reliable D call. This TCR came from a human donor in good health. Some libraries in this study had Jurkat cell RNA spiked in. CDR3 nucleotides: TGTGCCAGCAGCTTAGAAACGGAGGATTCTAACTATGGCTACACCTTC. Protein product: CASSLETEDSNYGYTF.